This TCR beta chain was sequenced during a study of T cells in women clearing cervical HPV infection. Study at large: Cases: HPV16-related CIN3 or worse on histology, a couple of invasive cancers. HLA type could not be excluded as a confounder.

Study-wide results and limits: TRBV6-7 abundance was lower in cases than controls (roughly 0.12% versus 0.15%). A classifier using richness and V gene abundances reached an AUC of around 0.81.

In regard to this clone: What it binds is not known. The CDR3 is cut off 3 residues early in the read; its end comes from the germline J gene.

Only in-frame clones appear in the TCRdb table, and some are missing; sequencing was by immunoSEQ multiplex PCR. The listing records around 38,000 clones. Germline V CDR1 and CDR2: SQVTM, ANQGSEA. This CDR3 comprises 16 residues. V shed 2 bases and J 6 bases; nucleotides not matched to a gene: 8. This clonotype was obtained from a woman between 18 and 69 years old with a cervical HPV16 infection that either progressed to CIN3+ or cleared (not recorded which). The rearrangement uses TRBV29-1 and TRBJ2-1; TRBD2 matches 12 bases. Sequenced: blood buffy coat. Partial CDR3 DNA: TGCAGCGTTGAAATCCTAGCGGGAGGGCCGGGCAATGAG. This codes for CSVEILAGGPGNE. The whole CDR3 protein is CSVEILAGGPGNEQFF.